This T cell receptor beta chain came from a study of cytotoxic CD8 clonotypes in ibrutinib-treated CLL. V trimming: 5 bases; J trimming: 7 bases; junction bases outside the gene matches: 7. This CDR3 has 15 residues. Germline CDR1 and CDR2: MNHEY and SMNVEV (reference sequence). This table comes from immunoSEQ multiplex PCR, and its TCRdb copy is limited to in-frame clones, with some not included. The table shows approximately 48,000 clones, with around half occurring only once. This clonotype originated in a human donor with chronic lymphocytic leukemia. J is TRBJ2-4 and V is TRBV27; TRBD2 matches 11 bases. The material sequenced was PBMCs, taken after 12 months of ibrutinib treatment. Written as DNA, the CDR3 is TGTGCCAGCAGTATACTAGCGGGGGAGCCTAACATTCAGTACTTC. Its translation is CASSILAGEPNIQYF.